This record looks at one T cell receptor (beta chain) sequence and its context. Antigen unknown. Flow cytometry was used to check the purity of CD4+ and CD8+ cells, which had been isolated by positive magnetic bead selection. The data were obtained in a study of somatic mutations in cytotoxic T cells in rheumatoid arthritis. General study findings and limits: More than 20% of CD8+ cells belonged to the largest clone in about an eighth of the roughly 60 patients. There was no significant difference in CD8+ T-cell clonality between rheumatoid arthritis patients and age-matched healthy controls. Increasing age coincided with elevated CD8+ clonality among rheumatoid arthritis patients, though not among healthy controls.

Only in-frame clones appear in the TCRdb table, and some are missing; sequencing was by immunoSEQ multiplex PCR. Found here are around 7,400 clones, more than 80% of them singletons; the top ten hold 20% to 30%. CDR1 SGHDT and CDR2 YYEEEE come from the germline V gene. The CDR3 runs 16 residues. V shed 4 bases and J 3 bases; nucleotides not matched to a gene: 6. The sample comprised CD8+ T cells sorted from blood. The clonotype comes from a woman in her seventies with rheumatoid arthritis. The J gene is TRBJ2-7, the V gene TRBV5-6; 14 bases match TRBD2. DNA of the CDR3: TGTGCCAGCAGCAACGGACTAGCGGGAGGCCGCTACGAGCAGTACTTC. Amino acids: CASSNGLAGGRYEQYF.